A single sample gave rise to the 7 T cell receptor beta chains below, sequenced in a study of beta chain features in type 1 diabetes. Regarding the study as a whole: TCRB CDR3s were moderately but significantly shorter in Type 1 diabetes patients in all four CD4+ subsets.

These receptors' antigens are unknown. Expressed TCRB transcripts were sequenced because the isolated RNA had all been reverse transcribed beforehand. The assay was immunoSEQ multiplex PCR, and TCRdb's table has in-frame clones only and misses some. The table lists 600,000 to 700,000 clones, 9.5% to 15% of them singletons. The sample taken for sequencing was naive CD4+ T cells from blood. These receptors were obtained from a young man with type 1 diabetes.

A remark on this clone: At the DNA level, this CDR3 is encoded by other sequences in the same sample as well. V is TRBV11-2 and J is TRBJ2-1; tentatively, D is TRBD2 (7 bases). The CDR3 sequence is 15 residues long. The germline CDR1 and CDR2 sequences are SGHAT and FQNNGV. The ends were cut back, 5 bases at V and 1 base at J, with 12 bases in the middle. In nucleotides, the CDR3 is TGTGCCAGCAGCCTAGGGGGGGGTTCCTACAATGAGCAGTTCTTC. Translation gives CASSLGGGSYNEQFF.

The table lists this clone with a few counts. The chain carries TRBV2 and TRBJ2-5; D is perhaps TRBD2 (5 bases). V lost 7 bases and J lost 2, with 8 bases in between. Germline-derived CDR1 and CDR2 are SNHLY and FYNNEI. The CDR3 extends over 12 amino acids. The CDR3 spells CASMREQETQYF. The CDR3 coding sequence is TGTGCCAGCATGAGGGAACAAGAGACCCAGTACTTC.

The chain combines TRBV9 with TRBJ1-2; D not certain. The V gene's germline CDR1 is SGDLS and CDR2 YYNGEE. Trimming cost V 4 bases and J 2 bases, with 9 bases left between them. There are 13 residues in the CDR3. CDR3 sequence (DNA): TGTGCCAGCAGCCGTTTGGGGAACTATGGCTACACCTTC. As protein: CASSRLGNYGYTF.

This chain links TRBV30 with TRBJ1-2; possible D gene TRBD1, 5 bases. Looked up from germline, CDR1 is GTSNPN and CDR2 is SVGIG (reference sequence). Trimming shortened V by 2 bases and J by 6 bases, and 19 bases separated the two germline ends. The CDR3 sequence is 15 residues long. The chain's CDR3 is CAWSNTGNTGNGYTF. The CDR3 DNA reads TGTGCCTGGAGTAACACAGGCAACACGGGGAATGGCTACACCTTC.

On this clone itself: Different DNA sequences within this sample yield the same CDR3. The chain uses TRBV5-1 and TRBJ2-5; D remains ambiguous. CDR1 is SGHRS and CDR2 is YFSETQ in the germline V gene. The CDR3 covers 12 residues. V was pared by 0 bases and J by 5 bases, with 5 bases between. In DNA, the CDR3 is TGCGCCAGCAGCTTGGGGCAGGAGACCCAGTACTTC. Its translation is CASSLGQETQYF.

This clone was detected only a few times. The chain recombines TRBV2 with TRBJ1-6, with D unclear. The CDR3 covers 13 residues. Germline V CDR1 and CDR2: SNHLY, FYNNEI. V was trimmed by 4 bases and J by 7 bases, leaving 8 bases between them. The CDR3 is CASSVGRNSPLHF. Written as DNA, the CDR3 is TGTGCCAGCAGTGTGGGCAGAAATTCACCCCTCCACTTT.

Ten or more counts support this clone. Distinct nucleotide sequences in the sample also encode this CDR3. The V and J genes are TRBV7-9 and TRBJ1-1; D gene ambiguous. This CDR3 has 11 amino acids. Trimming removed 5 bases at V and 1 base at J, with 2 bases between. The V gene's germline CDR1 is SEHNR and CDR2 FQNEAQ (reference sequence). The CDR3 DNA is TGTGCCAGCAGCCGGAACACTGAAGCTTTCTTT. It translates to CASSRNTEAFF.